One and the same sample provided the 15 T cell receptor beta chains below, sequenced in a study of blood T cell repertoires in COVID-19. The protocol was immunoSEQ multiplex PCR, while the TCRdb copy is restricted to in-frame clones and leaves out a portion. The sample lists more than 80,000 clones, more than 75% occurring once. The sequencing input was peripheral blood. These receptors came from a man aged 50-60 years with active or convalescent COVID-19.

This clone was seen more than once but under ten times. The chain couples TRBV6-5 to TRBJ2-3; the match to TRBD2 covers 11 bases. Germline V CDR1 and CDR2: MNHEY, SVGAGI. This CDR3 region has 15 residues. V lost 6 bases to trimming and J lost 2 bases; unmatched junction nucleotides: 4. The CDR3 is CASSQTSGDTDTQYF. CDR3 nucleotides: TGTGCCAGCAGCCAGACTAGCGGGGACACAGATACGCAGTATTTT.

V is TRBV3-1 (or the pseudogene TRBV3-2) and J is TRBJ1-5, with TRBD1 matching 7 bases. The CDR3 loop spans 14 amino acids. Germline loops: CDR1 LGHDT, CDR2 YNNKEL (reference sequence). V gave up 4 bases and J gave up 5 bases; unmatched junction bases: 5. The CDR3 sequence is CASSLGTVDQPQHF. The CDR3 DNA is TGTGCCAGCAGCCTGGGGACAGTCGATCAGCCCCAGCATTTT.

The chain couples TRBV28 to TRBJ1-3; 7 nucleotides line up with TRBD1. CDR3 length: 16 amino acids. Germline assignment: CDR1 MDHEN and CDR2 SYDVKM. The junction had 11 bases not matched to a gene; V was cut back by 4 bases and J by 5 bases. In nucleotides, the CDR3 is TGTGCCAGCAGTTCCGGACAACAGGGGAGTCGAAACACCATATATTTT. Protein sequence: CASSSGQQGSRNTIYF.

This clone was picked up one time. This chain joins TRBV28 and TRBJ1-6; D not certain. The V end lost 6 bases, the J end lost 7 bases, and 16 bases lay between the germline ends. CDR1 MDHEN and CDR2 SYDVKM come from the germline V gene. There are 15 residues in the CDR3. This chain's CDR3 is CASSSSPGPNSPLHF. CDR3 DNA sequence: TGTGCCAGCAGCTCCTCCCCCGGTCCGAATTCACCCCTCCACTTT.

V gene TRBV19 combines with J gene TRBJ1-4, with TRBD1 identical over 7 bases. The germline CDR1 and CDR2 sequences are LNHDA and SQIVND (reference sequence). CDR3 size: 15 residues. The V gene end was trimmed by 0 bases and the J gene end by 8 bases; junction bases not matched to a gene: 6. The CDR3 DNA is TGTGCCAGTAGTATAGAAGGGGGCGCCGACGAAAAACTGTTTTTT. Residues: CASSIEGGADEKLFF.

The genes are TRBV6-6 and TRBJ1-2; TRBD1 agrees at 9 bases. There are 15 residues in the CDR3. Germline V gene data show CDR1 as MNHNY and CDR2 as SVGAGI (reference sequence). J lost 4 bases, V lost 7 bases, and 10 bases had no gene match. The CDR3 nucleotides read TGTGCCAGCACCTCCCTGGGGACAGGGCCCTATGGCTACACCTTC. It yields the protein CASTSLGTGPYGYTF.

The rearrangement joins TRBV6-5 to TRBJ1-1; 9 bases agree with TRBD1. Germline V CDR1 and CDR2: MNHEY, SVGAGI. The V segment lost 3 bases and the J segment 6 bases; nucleotides outside the gene matches: 11. The CDR3 runs 16 residues. The DNA of the CDR3 is TGTGCCAGCAGTTATGGCGGACAGGGGCTGAGAGCTGAAGCTTTCTTT. Translated: CASSYGGQGLRAEAFF.

V and J are TRBV5-8 and TRBJ2-6; D remains ambiguous. Trimming stripped 0 bases from V and 0 bases from J, with 7 bases between. CDR1 is SGHTS, CDR2 YDEGEE, per germline. This CDR3 contains 16 residues. In DNA, the CDR3 is TGTGCCAGCAGCTTGGTTTGGAGCTCTGGGGCCAACGTCCTGACTTTC. Protein: CASSLVWSSGANVLTF. Full variable domain (missing parts from reference TRBV5-8 and TRBJ2-6): EAGVTQSPTHLIKTRGQQATLRCSPISGHTSVYWYQQALGLGLQFLLWYDEGEERNRGNFPPRFSGRQFPNYSSELNVNALELEDSALYLCASSLVWSSGANVLTFGAGSRLTVL.

Only a few counts were recorded for this clone. The chain carries TRBV5-1 and TRBJ1-6; tentative D call: TRBD1 (6 bases). CDR1 and CDR2 (germline): SGHRS, YFSETQ. V was trimmed by 0 bases and J by 5 bases, leaving 9 bases between them. This CDR3 has 15 amino acids. The CDR3 DNA is TGCGCCAGCAGCTTGGGGACAGAGAATAATTCACCCCTCCACTTT. Translating it yields CASSLGTENNSPLHF. Full variable domain (missing parts from reference TRBV5-1 and TRBJ1-6): KAGVTQTPRYLIKTRGQQVTLSCSPISGHRSVSWYQQTPGQGLQFLFEYFSETQRNKGNFPGRFSGRQFSNSRSEMNVSTLELGDSALYLCASSLGTENNSPLHFGNGTRLTVT.

The genes are TRBV2 and TRBJ2-5; 7 nucleotides align to TRBD2. The germline gives CDR1 SNHLY, CDR2 FYNNEI. This CDR3 spans 13 amino acids. The CDR3 nucleotides are TGTGCTCGATCGGGGCTAGCGGAAGAGACCCAGTACTTC. Translated: CARSGLAEETQYF.

V gene TRBV12-5 combines with J gene TRBJ2-1; a possible D gene is TRBD1 (5 bases). The germline V gene encodes CDR1 LGHNT and CDR2 FRNRAP. CDR3 size: 15 residues. V dropped 6 bases and J dropped 6 bases, with 18 bases sitting between them. DNA of the CDR3: TGTGCTAGTGGCCCTAGGGGATCCCGGCTCAATGAGCAGTTCTTC. Its translation is CASGPRGSRLNEQFF.

V and J are TRBV7-8 and TRBJ1-1; possibly TRBD1 for D (6 bases). CDR3 length equals 17 residues. CDR1 and CDR2 (germline): SGHVS, FQNEAQ. Between the trimmed V and J ends, which lost 4 bases and 3 bases, there was a span of 21 bases. Written as DNA, the CDR3 is TGTGCCAGCAGCTCCATACAAGCCAGGGGTGGAGACACTGAAGCTTTCTTT. Its protein product is CASSSIQARGGDTEAFF.

This clone was found once. J is TRBJ2-7 and V is TRBV6-5; TRBD2 matches at 11 bases. The length of the CDR3 is 14 residues. Trimming removed 5 bases from V and 4 bases from J; junction bases left unmatched: 4. In germline, CDR1 is MNHEY, CDR2 SVGAGI. The CDR3 DNA reads as TGTGCCAGCAGTAAGGGACTAGCGGATTACGAGCAGTACGTC. Translation: CASSKGLADYEQYV.

V and J are TRBV2 and TRBJ2-1; perhaps TRBD1 as D (8 bases). The CDR3 covers 14 residues. Germline CDR1 is SNHLY and CDR2 is FYNNEI. V lost 6 bases to trimming and J lost 9 bases, with 18 bases between them. The CDR3 spells CASSPGQGGSEQFF. The CDR3 region has the DNA TGTGCCAGCAGCCCAGGACAGGGAGGGAGTGAGCAGTTCTTC.

This rearrangement joins TRBV19 to TRBJ1-4; D gene unclear. This CDR3 is built from 16 residues. Per the germline V gene, CDR1 is LNHDA and CDR2 is SQIVND (reference sequence). The V end lost 7 bases, the J end lost 8 bases, and 23 bases lay between the germline ends. Written as DNA, the CDR3 is TGTGCCAGTACCCGACGTGCAGACACGTCAGAAGAAAAACTGTTTTTT. The encoded protein is CASTRRADTSEEKLFF.